Below, one TCR beta chain is given with its context. The CDR3 consists of 12 residues. Germline loops: CDR1 KGHDR, CDR2 SFDVKD. V lost 4 bases and J lost 8, with 10 bases in between. This specimen belongs to a study of blood T cell repertoires in COVID-19. Study as a whole: Collection of acute and convalescent COVID-19 samples took place in the United States, Italy and Spain. PBMCs, B-cell-depleted T cells, or T cells were the source of the cDNA or gDNA that made up the material.

Original data processing: Scientists estimated how many nucleated cells there were by amplifying reference gene primers. This table comes from immunoSEQ multiplex PCR, and its TCRdb copy is limited to in-frame clones, with some not included. That table is the source of V, J and clone size, and D and trimming were worked out from the DNA. The table has tens of thousands of clones, 83% seen once. Specimen: peripheral blood. The TCR was taken from a woman aged 55-70 years with acute or convalescent COVID-19. The genes are TRBV24-1 and TRBJ1-1; a possible D gene is TRBD1 (5 bases). DNA of the CDR3: TGTGCCACCAGTGAACCTCAGGGAGAAGCTTTCTTT. Translation gives CATSEPQGEAFF.